Here is one TCR beta chain with its context. This entry is derived from a study of memory CD8 T cells in hepatitis C reinfection. Whole-study context: Pre-reinfection sampling occurred 55 to 20 weeks ahead of detected reinfection.

Indicated time point: pre-reinfection, 55 to 20 weeks before reinfection detection. No in vitro expansion preceded TCR sequencing of the sorted cells. Donors came from people who inject drugs enrolled in HEPCO, Canada. Losses at the gene ends were 5 bases for V and 8 bases for J; bases not matched to a gene: 6. Per germline, CDR1 SEHNR and CDR2 FQNEAQ (reference sequence). The CDR3 length is 13 residues. This table comes from immunoSEQ multiplex PCR, and its TCRdb copy is limited to in-frame clones, with some not included. This table has 5,000 to 6,500 clones, 85% to 90% appearing once. The chain is built from TRBV7-9 and TRBJ1-2; 9 bases fit TRBD1. The specimen was naive CD8+ T cells sorted from blood. This receptor was identified in a man between 45 and 60 years old with hepatitis C virus infection. The CDR3 reads CASSRGTGKGYTF. The DNA of the CDR3 is TGTGCCAGCAGCCGAGGGACAGGGAAAGGCTACACCTTC.